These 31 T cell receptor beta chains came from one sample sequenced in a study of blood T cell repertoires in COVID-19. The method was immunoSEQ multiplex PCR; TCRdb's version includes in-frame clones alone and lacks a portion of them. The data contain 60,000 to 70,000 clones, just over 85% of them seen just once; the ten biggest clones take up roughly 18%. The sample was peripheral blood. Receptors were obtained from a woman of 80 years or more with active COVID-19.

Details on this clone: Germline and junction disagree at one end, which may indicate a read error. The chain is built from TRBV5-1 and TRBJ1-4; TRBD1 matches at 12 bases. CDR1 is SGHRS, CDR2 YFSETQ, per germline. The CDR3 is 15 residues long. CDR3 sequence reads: CASTLGDRGHEKLFF. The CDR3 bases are TGCGCCAGCACCTTGGGGGACAGGGGGCATGAAAAACTGTTTTTT.

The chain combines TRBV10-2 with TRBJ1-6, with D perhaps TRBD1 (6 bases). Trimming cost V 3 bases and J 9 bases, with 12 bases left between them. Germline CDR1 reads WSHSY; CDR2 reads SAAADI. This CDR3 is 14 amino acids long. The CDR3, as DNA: TGCGCCAGCAGTGATCGGGCCAGGGGTTCACCCCTCCACTTT. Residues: CASSDRARGSPLHF.

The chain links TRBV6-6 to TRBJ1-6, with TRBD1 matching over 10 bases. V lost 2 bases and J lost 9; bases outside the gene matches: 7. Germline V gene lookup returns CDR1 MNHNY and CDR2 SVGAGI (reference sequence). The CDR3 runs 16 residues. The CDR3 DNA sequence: TGTGCCAGCAGTTACGTGGGACAGGGGTCGGGTTCACCCCTCCACTTT. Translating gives CASSYVGQGSGSPLHF.

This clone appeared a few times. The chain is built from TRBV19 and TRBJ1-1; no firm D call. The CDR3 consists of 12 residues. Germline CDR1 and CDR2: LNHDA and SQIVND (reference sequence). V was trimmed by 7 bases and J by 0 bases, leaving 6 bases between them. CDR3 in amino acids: CASTAMNTEAFF. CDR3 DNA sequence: TGTGCCAGTACCGCTATGAACACTGAAGCTTTCTTT.

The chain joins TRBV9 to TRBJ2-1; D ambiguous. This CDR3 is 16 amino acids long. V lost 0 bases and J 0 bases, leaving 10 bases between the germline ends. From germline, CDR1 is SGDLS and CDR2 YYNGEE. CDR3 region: CASSVEVGGSYNEQFF. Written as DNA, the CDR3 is TGTGCCAGCAGCGTAGAGGTCGGCGGCTCCTACAATGAGCAGTTCTTC.

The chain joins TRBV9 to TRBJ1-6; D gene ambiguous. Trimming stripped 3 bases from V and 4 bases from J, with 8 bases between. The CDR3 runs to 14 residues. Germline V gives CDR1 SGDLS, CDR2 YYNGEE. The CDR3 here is CASSDRLYNSPLHF. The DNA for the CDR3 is TGTGCCAGCAGCGACAGATTATATAATTCACCCCTCCACTTT. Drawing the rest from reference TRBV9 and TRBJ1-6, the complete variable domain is DSGVTQTPKHLITATGQRVTLRCSPRSGDLSVYWYQQSLDQGLQFLIQYYNGEERAKGNILERFSAQQFPDLHSELNLSSLELGDSALYFCASSDRLYNSPLHFGNGTRLTVT.

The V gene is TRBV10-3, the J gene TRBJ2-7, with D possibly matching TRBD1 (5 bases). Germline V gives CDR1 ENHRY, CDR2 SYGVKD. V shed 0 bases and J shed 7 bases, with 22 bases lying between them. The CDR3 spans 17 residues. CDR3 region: CAISESSPRQSSSEQYF. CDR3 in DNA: TGTGCCATCAGTGAGTCTTCGCCTAGACAGAGCTCAAGTGAGCAGTACTTC.

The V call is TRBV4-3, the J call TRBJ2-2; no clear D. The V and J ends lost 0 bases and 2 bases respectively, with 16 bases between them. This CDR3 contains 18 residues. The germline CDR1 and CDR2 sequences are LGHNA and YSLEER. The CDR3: CASSQEEQRRINTGELFF. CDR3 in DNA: TGCGCCAGCAGCCAAGAAGAGCAAAGGCGGATTAACACCGGGGAGCTGTTTTTT.

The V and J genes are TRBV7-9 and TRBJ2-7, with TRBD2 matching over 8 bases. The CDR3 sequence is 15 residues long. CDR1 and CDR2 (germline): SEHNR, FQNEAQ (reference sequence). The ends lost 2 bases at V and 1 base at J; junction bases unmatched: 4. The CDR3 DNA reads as TGTGCCAGCAGCTTAATGGCTAGCGGGTCCTACGAGCAGTACTTC. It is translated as CASSLMASGSYEQYF.

CDR3 coding DNA: TGTGCCAGCAGCCCCAGGACAGGAGTCTACGAGCAGTACTTC. This codes for CASSPRTGVYEQYF. This chain joins TRBV7-8 and TRBJ2-7; 7 bases align to TRBD1. Germline CDR1 is SGHVS and CDR2 is FQNEAQ. The CDR3 contains 14 residues. The V gene end was trimmed by 5 bases and the J gene end by 3 bases; junction bases not matched to a gene: 7. Supplemented by reference TRBV7-8 and TRBJ2-7, the full variable domain reads GAGVSQSPRYKVAKRGQDVALRCDPISGHVSLFWYQQALGQGPEFLTYFQNEAQLDKSGLPSDRFFAERPEGSVSTLKIQRTQQEDSAVYLCASSPRTGVYEQYFGPGTRLTVT.

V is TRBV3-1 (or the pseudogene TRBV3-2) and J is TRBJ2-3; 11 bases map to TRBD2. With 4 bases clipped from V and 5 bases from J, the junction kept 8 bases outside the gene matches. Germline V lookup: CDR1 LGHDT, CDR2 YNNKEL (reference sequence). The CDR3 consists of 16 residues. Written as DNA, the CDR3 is TGTGCCAGCAGCCGCCATAGCGGGGGGGCCAAAGATACGCAGTATTTT. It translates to CASSRHSGGAKDTQYF.

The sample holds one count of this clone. In DNA, the CDR3 is TGTGCCAGCAGTCCCGGGCAGGGGAATTCACCCCTCCACTTT. This translates into CASSPGQGNSPLHF. The chain is built from TRBV6-2 or TRBV6-3 and TRBJ1-6; perhaps TRBD1 as D (6 bases). This CDR3 is 14 amino acids long. The V end was cut by 5 bases, the J end by 7 bases, with 12 bases between. CDR1 is MNHEY and CDR2 is SVGEGT in the germline V gene.

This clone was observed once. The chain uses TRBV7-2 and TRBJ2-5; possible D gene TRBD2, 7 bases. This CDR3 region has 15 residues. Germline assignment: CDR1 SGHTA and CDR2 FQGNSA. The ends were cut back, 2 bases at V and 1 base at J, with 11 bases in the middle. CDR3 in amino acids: CASSLWAGAQETQYF. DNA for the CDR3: TGTGCCAGCAGCTTATGGGCGGGGGCCCAAGAGACCCAGTACTTC.

The CDR3: CASSSYGGEQYF. The CDR3 coding sequence is TGTGCCAGCAGCTCTTACGGGGGCGAGCAGTACTTC. The chain carries TRBV5-5 and TRBJ2-7; possibly TRBD2 for D (6 bases). CDR1 is SGHKS, CDR2 YYEKEE, per germline (reference sequence). The V and J ends lost 3 bases and 6 bases respectively, with 10 bases between them. This CDR3 is built from 12 residues.

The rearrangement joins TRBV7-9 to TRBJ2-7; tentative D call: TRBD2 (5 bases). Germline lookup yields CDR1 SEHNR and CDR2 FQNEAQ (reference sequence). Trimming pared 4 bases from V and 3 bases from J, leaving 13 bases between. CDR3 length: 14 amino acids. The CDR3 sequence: CASSWGTGIYEQYF. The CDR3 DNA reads TGTGCCAGCAGCTGGGGAACCGGGATCTACGAGCAGTACTTC.

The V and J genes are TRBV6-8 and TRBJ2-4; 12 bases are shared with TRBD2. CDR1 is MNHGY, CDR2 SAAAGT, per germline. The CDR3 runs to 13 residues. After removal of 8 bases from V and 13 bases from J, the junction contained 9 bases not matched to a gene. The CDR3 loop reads CASRQLAGGRQYF. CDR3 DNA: TGTGCCAGCCGACAACTAGCGGGGGGTCGCCAGTACTTC.

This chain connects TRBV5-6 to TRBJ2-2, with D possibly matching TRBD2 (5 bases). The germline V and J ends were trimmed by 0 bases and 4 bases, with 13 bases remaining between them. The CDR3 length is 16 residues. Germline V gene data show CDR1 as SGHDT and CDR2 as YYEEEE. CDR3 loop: CASSLGREWITGELFF. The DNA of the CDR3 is TGTGCCAGCAGCTTGGGAAGGGAGTGGATCACCGGGGAGCTGTTTTTT. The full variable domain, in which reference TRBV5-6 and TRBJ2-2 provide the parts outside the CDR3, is DAGVTQSPTHLIKTRGQQVTLRCSPKSGHDTVSWYQQALGQGPQFIFQYYEEEERQRGNFPDRFSGHQFPNYSSELNVNALLLGDSALYLCASSLGREWITGELFFGEGSRLTVL.

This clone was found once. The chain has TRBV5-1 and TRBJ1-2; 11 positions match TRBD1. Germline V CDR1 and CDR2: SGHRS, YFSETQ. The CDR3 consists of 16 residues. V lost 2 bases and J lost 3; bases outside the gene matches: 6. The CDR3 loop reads CASSFGTGGVDYGYTF. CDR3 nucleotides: TGCGCCAGCAGCTTCGGGACAGGGGGGGTAGACTATGGCTACACCTTC.

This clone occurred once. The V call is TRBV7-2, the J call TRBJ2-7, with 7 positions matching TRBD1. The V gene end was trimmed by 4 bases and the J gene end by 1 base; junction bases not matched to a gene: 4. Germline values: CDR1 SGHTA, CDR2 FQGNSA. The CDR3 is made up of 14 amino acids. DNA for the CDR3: TGTGCCAGCAGCTCGCAGACAGGGTCCTACGAGCAGTACTTC. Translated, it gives CASSSQTGSYEQYF.

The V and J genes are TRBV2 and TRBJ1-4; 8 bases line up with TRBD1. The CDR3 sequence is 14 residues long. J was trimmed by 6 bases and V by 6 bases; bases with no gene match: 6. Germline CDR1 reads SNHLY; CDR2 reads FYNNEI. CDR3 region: CASSAGGSYEKLFF. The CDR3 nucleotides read TGTGCCAGCAGCGCAGGGGGCAGTTATGAAAAACTGTTTTTT.

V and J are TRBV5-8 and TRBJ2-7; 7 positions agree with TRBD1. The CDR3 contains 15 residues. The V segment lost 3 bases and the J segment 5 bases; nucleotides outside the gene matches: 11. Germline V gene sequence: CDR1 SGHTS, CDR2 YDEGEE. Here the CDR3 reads CASSYLDRAPHEQYF. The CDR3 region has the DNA TGTGCCAGCAGCTATCTAGACAGGGCCCCCCACGAGCAGTACTTC.

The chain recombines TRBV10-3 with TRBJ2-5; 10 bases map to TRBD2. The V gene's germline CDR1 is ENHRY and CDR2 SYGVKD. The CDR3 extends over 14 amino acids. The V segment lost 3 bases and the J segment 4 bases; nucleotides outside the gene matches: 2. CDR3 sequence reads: CAISDPSGGETQYF. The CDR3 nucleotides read TGTGCCATCAGTGACCCTAGCGGGGGAGAGACCCAGTACTTC.

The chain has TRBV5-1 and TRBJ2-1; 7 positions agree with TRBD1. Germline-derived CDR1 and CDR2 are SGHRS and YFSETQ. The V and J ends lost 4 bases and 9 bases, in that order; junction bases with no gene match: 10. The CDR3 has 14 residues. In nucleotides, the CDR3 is TGCGCCAGCAGCCCTTTTGGGACAGACGCTGAGCAGTTCTTC. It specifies CASSPFGTDAEQFF. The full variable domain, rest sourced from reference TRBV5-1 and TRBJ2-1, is KAGVTQTPRYLIKTRGQQVTLSCSPISGHRSVSWYQQTPGQGLQFLFEYFSETQRNKGNFPGRFSGRQFSNSRSEMNVSTLELGDSALYLCASSPFGTDAEQFFGPGTRLTVL.

The CDR3 DNA sequence: TGTGCCAGCAGCTTGGCAGCAGGGAATCAACAGACCCAGTACTTC. Amino acids: CASSLAAGNQQTQYF. This rearrangement joins TRBV5-8 to TRBJ2-5; a weak D match, TRBD1 (5 bases). V lost 0 bases to trimming and J lost 6 bases, with 15 bases between them. From germline, CDR1 is SGHTS and CDR2 YDEGEE. The length of the CDR3 is 15 residues.

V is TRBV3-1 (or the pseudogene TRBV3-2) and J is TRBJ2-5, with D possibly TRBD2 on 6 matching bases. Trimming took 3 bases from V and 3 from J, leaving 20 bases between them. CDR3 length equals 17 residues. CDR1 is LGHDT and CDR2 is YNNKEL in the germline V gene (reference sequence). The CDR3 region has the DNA TGTGCCAGCAGCCACCCTGCGGGGACGCTAGCCGAAGAGACCCAGTACTTC. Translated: CASSHPAGTLAEETQYF.

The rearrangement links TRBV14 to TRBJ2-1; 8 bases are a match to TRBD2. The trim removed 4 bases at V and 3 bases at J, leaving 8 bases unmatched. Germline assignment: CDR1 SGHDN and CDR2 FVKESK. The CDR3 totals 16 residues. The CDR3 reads CASSRLGGAVYNEQFF. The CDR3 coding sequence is TGTGCCAGCAGCCGCCTCGGGGGGGCCGTCTACAATGAGCAGTTCTTC. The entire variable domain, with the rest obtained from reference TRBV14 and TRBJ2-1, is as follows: EAGVTQFPSHSVIEKGQTVTLRCDPISGHDNLYWYRRVMGKEIKFLLHFVKESKQDESGMPNNRFLAERTGGTYSTLKVQPAELEDSGVYFCASSRLGGAVYNEQFFGPGTRLTVL.

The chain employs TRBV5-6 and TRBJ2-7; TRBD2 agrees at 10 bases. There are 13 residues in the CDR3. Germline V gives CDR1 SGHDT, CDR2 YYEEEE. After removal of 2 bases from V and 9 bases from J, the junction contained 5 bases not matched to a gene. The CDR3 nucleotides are TGTGCCAGCAGCTTTAGCGGGGGGCCGGGGCAGTACTTC. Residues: CASSFSGGPGQYF.

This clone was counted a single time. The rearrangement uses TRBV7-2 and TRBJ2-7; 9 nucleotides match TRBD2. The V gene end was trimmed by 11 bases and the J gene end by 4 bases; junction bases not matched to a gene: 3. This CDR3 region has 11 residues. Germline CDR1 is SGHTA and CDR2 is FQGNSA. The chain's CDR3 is CAAGGAYEQYF. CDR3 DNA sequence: TGTGCCGCGGGGGGGGCATACGAGCAGTACTTC.

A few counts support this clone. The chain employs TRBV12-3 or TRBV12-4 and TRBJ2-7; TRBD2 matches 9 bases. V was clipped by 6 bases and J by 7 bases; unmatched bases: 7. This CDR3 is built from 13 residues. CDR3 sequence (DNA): TGTGCCAGCAGCCTGGTCCTAGCGGGAGAGCAGTACTTC. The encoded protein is CASSLVLAGEQYF.

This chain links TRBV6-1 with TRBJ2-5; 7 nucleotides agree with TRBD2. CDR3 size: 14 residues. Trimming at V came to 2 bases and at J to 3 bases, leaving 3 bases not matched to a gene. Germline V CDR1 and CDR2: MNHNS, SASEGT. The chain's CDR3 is CASSEWAGEETQYF. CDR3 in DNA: TGTGCCAGCAGTGAATGGGCGGGGGAAGAGACCCAGTACTTC.

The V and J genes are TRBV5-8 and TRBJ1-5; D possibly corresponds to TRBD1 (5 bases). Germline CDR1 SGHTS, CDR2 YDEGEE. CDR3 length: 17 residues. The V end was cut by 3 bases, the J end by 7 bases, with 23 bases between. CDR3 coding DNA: TGTGCCAGCAGCTCCCGAAGGACGGGGGGGAAAGGGCAGCCCCAGCATTTT. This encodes CASSSRRTGGKGQPQHF.